A selection of T cell receptor beta chains follows, all from one sample in a study of yellow fever vaccine responses in identical twins. One entry per CDR3 protein, called by TCRdb with MiXCR from the RT-PCR reads. This table has some 9,900 distinct CDR3 sequences, roughly 85% appearing once. Source: T cells from blood (PBMCs), unsorted or a sorted subset (not recorded which), taken before or after yellow fever vaccination (not recorded which). These receptors all come from a young woman who received the yellow fever vaccine. Both conserved end residues are part of each CDR3. D genes are given only for firm matches. Size values are once, few and many counts, or a class for expanded clones, and some rows have none.

D gene: -; clone size: -; J gene: TRBJ2-1; V gene: TRBV27; CDR3 protein: CASSLDIGWEQFF; CDR3 DNA: TGTGCCAGCAGTTTAGATATAGGGTGGGAGCAGTTCTTC
D gene: TRBD2; clone size: few; J gene: TRBJ2-2; V gene: TRBV18; CDR3 protein: CASSGLAWDTGELFF; CDR3 DNA: TGTGCCAGCTCAGGACTAGCGTGGGACACCGGGGAGCTGTTTTTT
D gene: -; clone size: -; J gene: TRBJ2-3; V gene: TRBV29-1; CDR3 protein: CSVAPTDTQYF; CDR3 DNA: TGCAGCGTAGCGCCAACAGATACGCAGTATTTT
D gene: TRBD1; clone size: -; J gene: TRBJ2-1; V gene: TRBV29-1; CDR3 protein: CSVRPGGTANEQFF; CDR3 DNA: TGCAGCGTTCGTCCAGGGGGAACGGCGAATGAGCAGTTCTTC
D gene: TRBD2; clone size: -; J gene: TRBJ2-1; V gene: TRBV5-1; CDR3 protein: CASSLGTGGGPRSYNEQFF; CDR3 DNA: TGCGCCAGCAGCTTAGGAACGGGCGGGGGGCCTCGCTCCTACAATGAGCAGTTCTTC
D gene: -; clone size: -; J gene: TRBJ1-4; V gene: TRBV7-6; CDR3 protein: CASSGYATNEKLFF; CDR3 DNA: TGTGCCAGCAGCGGATACGCAACTAATGAAAAACTGTTTTTT
D gene: TRBD1; clone size: -; J gene: TRBJ2-3; V gene: TRBV2; CDR3 protein: CASSEAVPGTGKNF; CDR3 DNA: TGTGCCAGCAGTGAAGCGGTCCCCGGGACAGGCAAGAATTTT
D gene: TRBD1; clone size: -; J gene: TRBJ2-3; V gene: TRBV28; CDR3 protein: CASRPTGSIDTQYF; CDR3 DNA: TGTGCCAGCAGACCGACAGGGTCTATTGATACGCAGTATTTT
D gene: -; clone size: -; J gene: TRBJ2-5; V gene: TRBV2; CDR3 protein: CASSDLGFNPRETQYF; CDR3 DNA: TGTGCCAGCAGTGATTTGGGATTCAACCCTCGGGAGACCCAGTACTTC
D gene: TRBD1; clone size: -; J gene: TRBJ1-4; V gene: TRBV5-1; CDR3 protein: CASSLAGTGNEKLFF; CDR3 DNA: TGCGCCAGCAGCTTGGCCGGGACAGGGAATGAAAAACTGTTTTTT
D gene: TRBD2; clone size: -; J gene: TRBJ2-1; V gene: TRBV10-3; CDR3 protein: CAISESVGAGDEQFF; CDR3 DNA: TGTGCCATCAGTGAGTCGGTAGGGGCGGGAGACGAGCAGTTCTTC
D gene: TRBD2; clone size: -; J gene: TRBJ2-2; V gene: TRBV2; CDR3 protein: CASSQRGGLRGELFF; CDR3 DNA: TGTGCCAGCAGTCAACGGGGGGGCCTACGAGGGGAGCTGTTTTTT
D gene: -; clone size: -; J gene: TRBJ1-5; V gene: TRBV4-1; CDR3 protein: CASSQDRARGNQPQHF; CDR3 DNA: TGCGCCAGCAGCCAAGACAGGGCTCGGGGCAATCAGCCCCAGCATTTT
D gene: -; clone size: -; J gene: TRBJ2-3; V gene: TRBV11-1; CDR3 protein: CASSLGTDTQYF; CDR3 DNA: TGTGCCAGCAGCTTAGGCACAGATACGCAGTATTTT
D gene: TRBD1; clone size: -; J gene: TRBJ2-1; V gene: TRBV7-6; CDR3 protein: CASSKPGGQSYNEQFF; CDR3 DNA: TGTGCCAGCAGCAAACCAGGGGGTCAATCCTACAATGAGCAGTTCTTC
D gene: -; clone size: -; J gene: TRBJ1-6; V gene: TRBV4-1; CDR3 protein: CASSLHGDVGSPLHF; CDR3 DNA: TGCGCCAGCAGCCTCCACGGCGATGTCGGATCACCCCTCCACTTT
D gene: TRBD1; clone size: -; J gene: TRBJ1-2; V gene: TRBV18; CDR3 protein: CASSQLDREGYGYTF; CDR3 DNA: TGTGCCAGCTCACAACTGGACAGGGAGGGCTATGGCTACACCTTC
D gene: -; clone size: -; J gene: TRBJ1-1; V gene: TRBV20-1; CDR3 protein: CSARDLRGTEAFF; CDR3 DNA: TGCAGTGCTAGAGATCTCAGGGGCACTGAAGCTTTCTTT
D gene: TRBD1; clone size: -; J gene: TRBJ2-2; V gene: TRBV29-1; CDR3 protein: CSVSRTPGQGVTGELFF; CDR3 DNA: TGCAGCGTCTCCAGAACACCGGGACAGGGGGTAACCGGGGAGCTGTTTTTT
D gene: TRBD1; clone size: -; J gene: TRBJ1-1; V gene: TRBV10-3; CDR3 protein: CAIRPPTGPNTEAFF; CDR3 DNA: TGTGCCATCAGGCCCCCGACAGGGCCGAACACTGAAGCTTTCTTT
D gene: TRBD2; clone size: -; J gene: TRBJ2-5; V gene: TRBV15; CDR3 protein: CATSRDGGSQETQYF; CDR3 DNA: TGTGCCACCAGCAGAGACGGGGGGAGCCAAGAGACCCAGTACTTC
D gene: -; clone size: -; J gene: TRBJ1-1; V gene: TRBV3-1; CDR3 protein: CASSPLIGNTEAFF; CDR3 DNA: TGTGCCAGCAGCCCCCTCATAGGAAACACTGAAGCTTTCTTT
D gene: -; clone size: -; J gene: TRBJ1-1; V gene: TRBV4-1; CDR3 protein: CASSQASGGEAFF; CDR3 DNA: TGCGCCAGCAGCCAAGCGAGCGGGGGTGAAGCTTTCTTT
D gene: -; clone size: -; J gene: TRBJ2-4; V gene: TRBV7-6; CDR3 protein: CASSLDVLPDIQYF; CDR3 DNA: TGTGCCAGCAGCTTAGATGTCCTTCCGGACATTCAGTACTTC
D gene: TRBD1; clone size: -; J gene: TRBJ1-3; V gene: TRBV12-3/TRBV12-4; CDR3 protein: CASSHRQGFGNTIYF; CDR3 DNA: TGTGCCAGCAGTCATCGACAGGGGTTCGGAAACACCATATATTTT
D gene: -; clone size: -; J gene: TRBJ2-1; V gene: TRBV29-1; CDR3 protein: CSVEGLLPEQFF; CDR3 DNA: TGCAGCGTTGAGGGACTCCTACCGGAGCAGTTCTTC
D gene: TRBD2; clone size: -; J gene: TRBJ2-1; V gene: TRBV2; CDR3 protein: CASRGDSGSSEQFF; CDR3 DNA: TGTGCCAGCAGGGGTGATAGCGGGAGCTCTGAGCAGTTCTTC
D gene: -; clone size: -; J gene: TRBJ2-5; V gene: TRBV12-3/TRBV12-4; CDR3 protein: CASSLDRRWQETQYF; CDR3 DNA: TGTGCCAGCAGTTTGGACAGACGGTGGCAAGAGACCCAGTACTTC
D gene: -; clone size: -; J gene: TRBJ2-2; V gene: TRBV10-2; CDR3 protein: CASVEGTGELFF; CDR3 DNA: TGCGCCAGTGTAGAGGGGACCGGGGAGCTGTTTTTT
D gene: -; clone size: -; J gene: TRBJ2-7; V gene: TRBV29-1; CDR3 protein: CSVGEGEQYF; CDR3 DNA: TGCAGCGTCGGAGAGGGCGAGCAGTACTTC
D gene: -; clone size: -; J gene: TRBJ1-5; V gene: TRBV7-9; CDR3 protein: CASSLDNQPQHF; CDR3 DNA: TGTGCCAGCAGCTTGGACAATCAGCCCCAGCATTTT
D gene: -; clone size: -; J gene: TRBJ2-5; V gene: TRBV15; CDR3 protein: CATSRDGGTETQYF; CDR3 DNA: TGTGCCACCAGCAGAGATGGCGGCACAGAGACCCAGTACTTC
D gene: TRBD2; clone size: -; J gene: TRBJ2-7; V gene: TRBV9; CDR3 protein: CASSVEGAGDYYEQYF; CDR3 DNA: TGTGCCAGCAGCGTAGAGGGAGCGGGGGACTACTACGAGCAGTACTTC
D gene: -; clone size: once; J gene: TRBJ2-3; V gene: TRBV11-3; CDR3 protein: CASSLAGQVSTDTQYF; CDR3 DNA: TGTGCCAGCAGCTTAGCGGGACAAGTTAGCACAGATACGCAGTATTTT
D gene: -; clone size: -; J gene: TRBJ2-2; V gene: TRBV28; CDR3 protein: CASSFEAARELFF; CDR3 DNA: TGTGCCAGCAGTTTTGAGGCGGCGAGGGAGCTGTTTTTT
D gene: -; clone size: -; J gene: TRBJ1-4; V gene: TRBV2; CDR3 protein: CASIWRINEKLFF; CDR3 DNA: TGTGCCAGCATTTGGCGGATTAATGAAAAACTGTTTTTT
D gene: -; clone size: -; J gene: TRBJ2-1; V gene: TRBV13; CDR3 protein: CASSPGSYNEQFF; CDR3 DNA: TGTGCCAGCAGCCCGGGCTCCTACAATGAGCAGTTCTTC